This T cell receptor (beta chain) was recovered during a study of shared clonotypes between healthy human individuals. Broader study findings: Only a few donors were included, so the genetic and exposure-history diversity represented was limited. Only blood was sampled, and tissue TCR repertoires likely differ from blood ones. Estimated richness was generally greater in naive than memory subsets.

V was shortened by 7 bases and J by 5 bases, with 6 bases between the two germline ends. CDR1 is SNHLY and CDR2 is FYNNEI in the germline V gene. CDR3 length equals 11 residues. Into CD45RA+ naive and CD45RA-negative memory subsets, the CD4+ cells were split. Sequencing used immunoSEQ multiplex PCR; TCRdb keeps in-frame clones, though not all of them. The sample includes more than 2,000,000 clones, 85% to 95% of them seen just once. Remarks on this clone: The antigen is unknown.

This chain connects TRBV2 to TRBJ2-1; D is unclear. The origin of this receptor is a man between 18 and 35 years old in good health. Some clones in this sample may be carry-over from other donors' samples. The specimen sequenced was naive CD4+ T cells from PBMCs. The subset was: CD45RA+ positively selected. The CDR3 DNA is TGTGCCAGCACGAACCACAATGAGCAGTTCTTC. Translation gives CASTNHNEQFF. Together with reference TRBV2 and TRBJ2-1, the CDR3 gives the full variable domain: EPEVTQTPSHQVTQMGQEVILRCVPISNHLYFYWYRQILGQKVEFLVSFYNNEISEKSEIFDDQFSVERPDGSNFTLKIRSTKLEDSAMYFCASTNHNEQFFGPGTRLTVL.